This TCR beta chain originates from a study of T cell changes during pregnancy in multiple sclerosis. This clone has just a few counts. The CDR3 covers 13 residues. CDR1 GTSNPN and CDR2 SVGIG come from the germline V gene (reference sequence). With 3 bases removed from V and 2 bases from J, the gap between germline ends came to 10 bases. Repertoires were generated with immunoSEQ multiplex PCR, while TCRdb's copy carries only in-frame clones and drops some. The sample holds about 120,000 clones, approximately 95% seen once. The origin of this receptor is a female donor with multiple sclerosis, enrolled in a pregnancy study. This sequence joins TRBV30 and TRBJ1-1; the D is unclear. The sequencing used peripheral blood, collected before pregnancy. This chain's CDR3 is CAWRRQVNTEAFF. CDR3 DNA: TGTGCCTGGAGAAGGCAGGTCAACACTGAAGCTTTCTTT.